This TCR beta chain was obtained from a study of T cells in Graves' hyperthyroidism and ophthalmopathy. From RNA transcripts, TCR beta CDR3 regions were amplified. First-round RT-PCR of the TCR CDR3 relied on the HTBI primer set. From the multiplex PCR reads, TCRdb called clonotypes with MiXCR, one entry per CDR3 protein. Here the sample spans some 570,000 distinct CDR3 sequences, over 15% being singletons. Each diagnosis drew on symptoms, thyroxine, TRAb, thyroid ultrasound and orbital computed tomography findings. This clonotype was detected only a few times. CDR3 length: 15 residues. V gave up 5 bases and J gave up 6 bases, with 14 bases separating them. The germline gives CDR1 SGHTA, CDR2 FQGTGA.

Sequenced input: blood. This rearrangement joins TRBV7-3 to TRBJ1-6; D is undetermined. The source is a woman aged 18-35 years with Graves' ophthalmopathy. DNA of the CDR3: TGTGCCAGCAGCCCAGAAGGAGGGATTAATTCACCCCTCCACTTT. Its protein is CASSPEGGINSPLHF.